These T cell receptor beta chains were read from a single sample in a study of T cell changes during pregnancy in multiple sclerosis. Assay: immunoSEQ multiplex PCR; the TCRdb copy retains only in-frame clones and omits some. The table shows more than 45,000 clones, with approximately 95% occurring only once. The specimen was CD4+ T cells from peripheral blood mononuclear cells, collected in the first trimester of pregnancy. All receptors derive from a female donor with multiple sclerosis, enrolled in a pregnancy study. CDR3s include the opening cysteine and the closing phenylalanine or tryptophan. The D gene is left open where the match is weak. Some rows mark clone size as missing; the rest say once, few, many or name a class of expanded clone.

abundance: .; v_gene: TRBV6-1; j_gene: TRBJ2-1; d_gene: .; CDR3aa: CATGALEQFF; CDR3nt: TGTGCCACTGGGGCGTTGGAGCAGTTCTTC
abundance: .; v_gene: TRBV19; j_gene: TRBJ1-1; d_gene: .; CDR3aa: CASSIGVDTEAFF; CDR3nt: TGTGCCAGTAGTATAGGAGTGGACACTGAAGCTTTCTTT
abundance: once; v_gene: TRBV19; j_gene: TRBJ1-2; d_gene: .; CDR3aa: CASSPGIYGYTF; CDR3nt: TGTGCCAGCAGTCCAGGGATTTATGGCTACACCTTC
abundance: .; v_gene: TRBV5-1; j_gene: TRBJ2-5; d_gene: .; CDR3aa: CASSTTTGTATQYF; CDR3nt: TGCGCCAGCAGCACTACGACAGGGACTGCGACCCAGTACTTC
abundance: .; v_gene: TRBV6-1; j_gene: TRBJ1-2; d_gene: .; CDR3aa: CASSEQLNRANYGYTF; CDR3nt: TGTGCCAGCAGTGAGCAGCTTAACAGGGCTAACTATGGCTACACCTTC
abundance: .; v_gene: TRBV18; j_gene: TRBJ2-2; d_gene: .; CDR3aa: CASSLLGRTNTGELFF; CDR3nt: TGTGCCAGCTCACTCCTGGGCCGCACTAACACCGGGGAGCTGTTTTTT
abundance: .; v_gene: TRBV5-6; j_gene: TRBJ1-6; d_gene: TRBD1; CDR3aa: CASSLTATGEASPLHF; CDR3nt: TGTGCCAGCAGCTTGACCGCCACAGGGGAGGCTTCACCCCTCCACTTT
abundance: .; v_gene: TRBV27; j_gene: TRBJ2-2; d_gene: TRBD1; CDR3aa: CASRQTGSGTGELFF; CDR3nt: TGTGCCAGCAGACAGACAGGGTCGGGCACCGGGGAGCTGTTTTTT
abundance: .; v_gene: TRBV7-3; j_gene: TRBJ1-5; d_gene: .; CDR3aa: CASSLAGGNQPQHF; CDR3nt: TGTGCCAGCAGCTTGGCAGGGGGCAATCAGCCCCAGCATTTT
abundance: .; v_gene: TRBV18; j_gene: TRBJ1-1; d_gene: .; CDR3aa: CASSPGSGVISEAFF; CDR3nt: TGTGCCAGCTCACCAGGGTCAGGTGTAATCTCTGAAGCTTTCTTT
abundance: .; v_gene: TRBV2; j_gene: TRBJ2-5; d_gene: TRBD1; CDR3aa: CASSRPTGGLETQYF; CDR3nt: TGTGCCAGCAGCCGACCGACAGGGGGCCTAGAGACCCAGTACTTC
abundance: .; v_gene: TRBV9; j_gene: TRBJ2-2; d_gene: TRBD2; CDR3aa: CASSGRGANTGELFF; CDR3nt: TGTGCCTCTAGCGGGCGGGGAGCCAACACCGGGGAGCTGTTTTTT
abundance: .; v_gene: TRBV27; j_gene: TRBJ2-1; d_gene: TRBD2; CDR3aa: CASSFTLAGGIPYNEQFF; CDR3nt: TGTGCCAGCAGTTTTACGCTAGCGGGGGGGATCCCCTACAATGAGCAGTTCTTC
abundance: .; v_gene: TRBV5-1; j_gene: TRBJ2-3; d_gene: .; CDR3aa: CASSLVTSTDTQYF; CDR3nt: TGCGCCAGCAGCTTGGTAACTTCCACAGATACGCAGTATTTT
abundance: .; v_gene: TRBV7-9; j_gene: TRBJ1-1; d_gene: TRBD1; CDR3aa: CASSPTGGRGEAFF; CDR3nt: TGTGCCAGCAGCCCGACAGGGGGCAGAGGAGAAGCTTTCTTT
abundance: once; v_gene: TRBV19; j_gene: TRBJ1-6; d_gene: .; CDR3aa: CASSLYRSSYNSPLHF; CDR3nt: TGTGCCAGTAGTCTCTACAGGAGCTCCTATAATTCACCCCTCCACTTT
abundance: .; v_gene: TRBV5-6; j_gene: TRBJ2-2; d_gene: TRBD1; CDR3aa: CASSLAGQGPTGELFF; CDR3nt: TGTGCCAGCAGCTTGGCCGGACAGGGGCCTACCGGGGAGCTGTTTTTT
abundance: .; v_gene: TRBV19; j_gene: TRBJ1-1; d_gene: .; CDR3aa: CASSQGYAEAFF; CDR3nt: TGTGCCAGTAGTCAGGGGTATGCTGAAGCTTTCTTT
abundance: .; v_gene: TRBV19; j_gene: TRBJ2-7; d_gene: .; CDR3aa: CASSTGYEQYF; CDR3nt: TGTGCCAGTAGTACAGGGTACGAGCAGTACTTC
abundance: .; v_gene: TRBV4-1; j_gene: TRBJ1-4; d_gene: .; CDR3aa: CASSRGGAEKLFF; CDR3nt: TGCGCCAGCAGCCGGGGGGGAGCTGAAAAACTGTTTTTT